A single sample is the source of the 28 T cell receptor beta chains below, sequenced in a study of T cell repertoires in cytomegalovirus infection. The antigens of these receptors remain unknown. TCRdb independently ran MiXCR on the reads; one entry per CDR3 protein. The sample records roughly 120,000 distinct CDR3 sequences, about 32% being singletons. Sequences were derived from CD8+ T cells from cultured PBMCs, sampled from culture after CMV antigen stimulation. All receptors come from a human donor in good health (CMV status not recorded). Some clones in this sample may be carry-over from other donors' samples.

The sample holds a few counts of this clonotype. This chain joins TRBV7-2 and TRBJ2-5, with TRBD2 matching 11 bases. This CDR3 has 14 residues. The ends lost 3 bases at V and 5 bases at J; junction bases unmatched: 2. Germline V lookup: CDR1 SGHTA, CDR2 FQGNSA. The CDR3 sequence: CASSFSGGAETQYF. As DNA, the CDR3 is TGTGCCAGCAGCTTTAGCGGGGGGGCCGAGACCCAGTACTTC.

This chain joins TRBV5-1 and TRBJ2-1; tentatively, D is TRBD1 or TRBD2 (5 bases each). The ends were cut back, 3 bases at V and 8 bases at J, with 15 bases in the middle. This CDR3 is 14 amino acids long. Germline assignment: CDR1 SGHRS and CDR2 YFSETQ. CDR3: CASSSGTVGDEQFF. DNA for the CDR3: TGCGCCAGCAGCTCGGGGACCGTAGGCGATGAGCAGTTCTTC.

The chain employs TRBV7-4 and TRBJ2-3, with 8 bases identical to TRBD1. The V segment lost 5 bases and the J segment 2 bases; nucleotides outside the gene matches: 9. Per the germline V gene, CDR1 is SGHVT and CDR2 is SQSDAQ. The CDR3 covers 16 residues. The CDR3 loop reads CASSPKQGVNTDTQYF. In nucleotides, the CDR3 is TGTGCCAGCAGCCCTAAACAGGGGGTTAACACAGATACGCAGTATTTT.

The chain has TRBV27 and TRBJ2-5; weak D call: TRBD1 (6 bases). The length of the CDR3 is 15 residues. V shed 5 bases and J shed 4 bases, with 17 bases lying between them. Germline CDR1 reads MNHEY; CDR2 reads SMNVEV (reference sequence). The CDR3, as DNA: TGTGCCAGCAGTCCGCTGACAGGACGGCCAGAGACCCAGTACTTC. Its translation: CASSPLTGRPETQYF.

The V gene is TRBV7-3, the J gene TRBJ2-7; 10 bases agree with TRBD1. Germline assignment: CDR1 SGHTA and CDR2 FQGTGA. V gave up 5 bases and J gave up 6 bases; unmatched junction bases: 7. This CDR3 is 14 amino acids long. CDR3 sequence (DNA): TGTGCCAGCAGCCCCGGGACAGGGGACATCGAGCAGTACTTC. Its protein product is CASSPGTGDIEQYF.

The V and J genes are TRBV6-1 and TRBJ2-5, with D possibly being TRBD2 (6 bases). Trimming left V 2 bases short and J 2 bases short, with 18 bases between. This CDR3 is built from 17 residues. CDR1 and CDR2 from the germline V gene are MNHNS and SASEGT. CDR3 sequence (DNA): TGTGCCAGCAGTGAATGGAAGGGAGGTCTTCTTCAAGAGACCCAGTACTTC. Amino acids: CASSEWKGGLLQETQYF.

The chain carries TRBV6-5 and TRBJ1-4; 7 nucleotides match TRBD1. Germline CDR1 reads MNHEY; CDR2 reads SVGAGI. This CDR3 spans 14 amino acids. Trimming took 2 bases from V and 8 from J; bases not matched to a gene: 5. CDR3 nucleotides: TGTGCCAGCAGTTACACAGGGGTTGAAGAAAAACTGTTTTTT. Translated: CASSYTGVEEKLFF.

CDR3 sequence: CSARDEGANEKLFF. The CDR3 region has the DNA TGCAGTGCTAGAGATGAGGGGGCGAATGAAAAACTGTTTTTT. This chain links TRBV20-1 with TRBJ1-4; 7 bases fit TRBD1. Germline CDR1 and CDR2: DFQATT and SNEGSKA (reference sequence). CDR3 length: 14 amino acids. J gave up 5 bases and V 0 bases, and 3 bases lay outside the gene matches.

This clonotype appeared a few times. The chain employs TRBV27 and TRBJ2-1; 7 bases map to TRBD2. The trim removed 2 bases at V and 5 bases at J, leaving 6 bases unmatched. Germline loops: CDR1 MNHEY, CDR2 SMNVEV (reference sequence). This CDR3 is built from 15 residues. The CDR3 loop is CASSLLRLADNEQFF. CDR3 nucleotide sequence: TGTGCCAGCAGTTTACTGAGACTAGCAGACAATGAGCAGTTCTTC.

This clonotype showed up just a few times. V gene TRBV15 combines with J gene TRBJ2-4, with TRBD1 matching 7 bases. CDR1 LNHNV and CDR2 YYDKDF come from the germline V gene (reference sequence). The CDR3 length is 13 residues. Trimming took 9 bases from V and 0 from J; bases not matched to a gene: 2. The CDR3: CATRGLAKNIQYF. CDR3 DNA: TGTGCCACGAGGGGGCTAGCCAAAAACATTCAGTACTTC.

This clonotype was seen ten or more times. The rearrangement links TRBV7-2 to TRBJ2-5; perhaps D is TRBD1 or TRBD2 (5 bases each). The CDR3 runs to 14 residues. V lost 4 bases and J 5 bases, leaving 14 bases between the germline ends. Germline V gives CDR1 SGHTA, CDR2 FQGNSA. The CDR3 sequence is CASSSLGGSETQYF. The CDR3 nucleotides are TGTGCCAGCAGCTCCCTTGGGGGTTCCGAGACCCAGTACTTC.

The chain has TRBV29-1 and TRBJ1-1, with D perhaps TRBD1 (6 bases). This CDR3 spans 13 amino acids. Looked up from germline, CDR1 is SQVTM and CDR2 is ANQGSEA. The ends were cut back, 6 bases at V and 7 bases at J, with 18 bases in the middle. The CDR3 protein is CSVLGGRSVEAFF. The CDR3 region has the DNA TGCAGCGTCCTTGGGGGGCGATCCGTTGAAGCTTTCTTT.

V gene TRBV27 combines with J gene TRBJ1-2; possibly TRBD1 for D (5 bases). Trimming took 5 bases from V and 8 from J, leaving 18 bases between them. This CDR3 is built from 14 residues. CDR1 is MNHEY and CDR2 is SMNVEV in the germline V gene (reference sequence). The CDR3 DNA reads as TGTGCCAGCAGTACCTGGGACCGTGCTAAGGGCTACACCTTC. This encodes CASSTWDRAKGYTF.

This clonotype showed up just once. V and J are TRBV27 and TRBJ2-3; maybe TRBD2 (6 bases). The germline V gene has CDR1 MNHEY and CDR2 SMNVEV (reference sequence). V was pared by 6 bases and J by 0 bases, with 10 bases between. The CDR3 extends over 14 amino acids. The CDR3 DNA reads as TGTGCCAGCAGGGGGGGACTGAGCACAGATACGCAGTATTTT. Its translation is CASRGGLSTDTQYF.

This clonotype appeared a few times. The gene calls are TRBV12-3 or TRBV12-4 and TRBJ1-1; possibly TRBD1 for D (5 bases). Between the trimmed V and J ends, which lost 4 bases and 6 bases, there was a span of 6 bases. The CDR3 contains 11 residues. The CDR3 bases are TGTGCCAGCAGTTGGGGCTCTGAAGCTTTCTTT. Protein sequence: CASSWGSEAFF.

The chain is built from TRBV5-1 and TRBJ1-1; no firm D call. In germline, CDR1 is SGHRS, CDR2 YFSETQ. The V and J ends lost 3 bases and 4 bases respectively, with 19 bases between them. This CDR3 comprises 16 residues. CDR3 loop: CASSYTYLDGSTEAFF. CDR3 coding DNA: TGCGCCAGCAGCTATACCTATCTGGACGGCAGCACTGAAGCTTTCTTT.

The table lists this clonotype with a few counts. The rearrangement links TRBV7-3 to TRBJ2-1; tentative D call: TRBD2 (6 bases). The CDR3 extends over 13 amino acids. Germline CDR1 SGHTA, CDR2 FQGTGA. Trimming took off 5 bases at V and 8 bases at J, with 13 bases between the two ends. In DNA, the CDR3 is TGTGCCAGCAGCCATATCCCGGGGGATGAGCAGTTCTTC. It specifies CASSHIPGDEQFF.

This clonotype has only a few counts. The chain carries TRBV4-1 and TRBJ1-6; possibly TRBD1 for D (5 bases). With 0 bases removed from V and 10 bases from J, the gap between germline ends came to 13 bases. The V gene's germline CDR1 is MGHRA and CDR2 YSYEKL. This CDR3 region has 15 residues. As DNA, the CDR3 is TGCGCCAGCAGCCAAGATCCAAGGGGAAGCTCACCCCTCCACTTT. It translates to CASSQDPRGSSPLHF.

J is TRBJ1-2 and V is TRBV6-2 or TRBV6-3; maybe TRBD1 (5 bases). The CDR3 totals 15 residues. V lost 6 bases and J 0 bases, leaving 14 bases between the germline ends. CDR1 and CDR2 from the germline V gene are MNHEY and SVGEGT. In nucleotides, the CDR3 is TGTGCCAGCAGGGCGTCGAGGGGCTCTAACTATGGCTACACCTTC. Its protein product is CASRASRGSNYGYTF.

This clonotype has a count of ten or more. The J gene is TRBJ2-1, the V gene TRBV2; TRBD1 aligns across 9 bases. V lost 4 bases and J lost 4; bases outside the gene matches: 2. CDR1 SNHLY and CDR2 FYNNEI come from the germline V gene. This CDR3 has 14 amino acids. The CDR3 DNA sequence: TGTGCCAGCAGTGTCGGGACAGGGTACAATGAGCAGTTCTTC. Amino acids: CASSVGTGYNEQFF.

Here the CDR3 DNA reads TGCGCCAGCAGCCAAATAACCGGGGGTGAGCAGTTCTTC. Its protein product is CASSQITGGEQFF. The rearrangement links TRBV4-1 to TRBJ2-1, with a possible D match to TRBD2 (6 bases). In germline, CDR1 is MGHRA, CDR2 YSYEKL. The CDR3 is 13 residues long. Trimming pared 2 bases from V and 9 bases from J, leaving 11 bases between.

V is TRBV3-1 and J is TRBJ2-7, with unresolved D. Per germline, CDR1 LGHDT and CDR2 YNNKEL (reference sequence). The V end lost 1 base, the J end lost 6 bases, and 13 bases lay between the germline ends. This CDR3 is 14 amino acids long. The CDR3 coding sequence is TGTGCCAGCAGCCAAGTTGGCTACCTCCCCGAGCAGTACTTC. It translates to CASSQVGYLPEQYF.

For the CDR3, the DNA is TGTGCCAGCAGTTACGGCCGTCGGGGGCCGTCCACAGATACGCAGTATTTT. This sequence encodes CASSYGRRGPSTDTQYF. The chain combines TRBV6-2 or TRBV6-3 with TRBJ2-3; D is perhaps TRBD1 or TRBD2 (6 bases each). CDR1 and CDR2 (germline): MNHEY, SVGEGT. V gave up 2 bases and J gave up 2 bases, with 17 bases separating them. CDR3 size: 17 residues.

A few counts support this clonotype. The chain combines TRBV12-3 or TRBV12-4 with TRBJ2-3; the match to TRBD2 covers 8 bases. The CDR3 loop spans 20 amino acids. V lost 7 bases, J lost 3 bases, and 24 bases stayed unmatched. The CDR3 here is CASITAGGLAGLGETDTQYF. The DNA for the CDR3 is TGTGCCAGCATCACGGCCGGAGGTCTAGCGGGTCTGGGGGAAACAGATACGCAGTATTTT.

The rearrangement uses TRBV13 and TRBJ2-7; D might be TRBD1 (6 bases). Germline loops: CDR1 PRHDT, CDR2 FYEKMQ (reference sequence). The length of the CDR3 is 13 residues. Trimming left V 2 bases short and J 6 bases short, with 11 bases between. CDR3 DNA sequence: TGTGCCAGCAGCTTATCCGAAGGGGGCGAGCAGTACTTC. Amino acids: CASSLSEGGEQYF.

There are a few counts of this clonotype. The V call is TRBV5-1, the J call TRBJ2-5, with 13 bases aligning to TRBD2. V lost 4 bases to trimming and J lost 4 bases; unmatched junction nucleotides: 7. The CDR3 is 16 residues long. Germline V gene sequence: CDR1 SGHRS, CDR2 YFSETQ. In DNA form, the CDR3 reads TGCGCCAGCAGCGACGGACTAGCGGGGGCCGGAGAGACCCAGTACTTC. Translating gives CASSDGLAGAGETQYF.

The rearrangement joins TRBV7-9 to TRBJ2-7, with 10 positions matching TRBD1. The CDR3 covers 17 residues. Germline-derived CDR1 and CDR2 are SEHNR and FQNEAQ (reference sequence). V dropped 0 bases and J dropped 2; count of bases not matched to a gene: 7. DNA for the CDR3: TGTGCCAGCAGCTTAGCGACTGAAGGGACAGGGGCCTACGAGCAGTACTTC. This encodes CASSLATEGTGAYEQYF. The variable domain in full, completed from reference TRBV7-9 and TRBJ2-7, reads DTGVSQNPRHKITKRGQNVTFRCDPISEHNRLYWYRQTLGQGPEFLTYFQNEAQLEKSRLLSDRFSAERPKGSFSTLEIQRTEQGDSAMYLCASSLATEGTGAYEQYFGPGTRLTVT.

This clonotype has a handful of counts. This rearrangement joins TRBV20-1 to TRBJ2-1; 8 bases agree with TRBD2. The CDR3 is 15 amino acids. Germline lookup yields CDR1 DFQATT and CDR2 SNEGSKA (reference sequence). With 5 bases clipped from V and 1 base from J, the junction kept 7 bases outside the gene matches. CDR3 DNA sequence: TGCAGTGCTCCGACTAGCGCCAATTCCTACAATGAGCAGTTCTTC. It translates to CSAPTSANSYNEQFF.